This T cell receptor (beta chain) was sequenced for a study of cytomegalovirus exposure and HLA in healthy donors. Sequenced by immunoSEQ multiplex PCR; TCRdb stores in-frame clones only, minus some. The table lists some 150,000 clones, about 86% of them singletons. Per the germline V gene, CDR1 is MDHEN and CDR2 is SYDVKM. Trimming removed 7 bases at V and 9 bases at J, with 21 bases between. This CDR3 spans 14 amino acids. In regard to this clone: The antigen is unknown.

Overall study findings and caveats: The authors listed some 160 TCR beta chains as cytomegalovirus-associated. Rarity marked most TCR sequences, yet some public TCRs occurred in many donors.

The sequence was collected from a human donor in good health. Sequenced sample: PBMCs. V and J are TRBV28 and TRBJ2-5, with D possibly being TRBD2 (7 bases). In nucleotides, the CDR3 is TGTGCCAGCACGGGGGGCGGGGTTTTTATGTCCCAGTACTTC. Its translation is CASTGGGVFMSQYF.